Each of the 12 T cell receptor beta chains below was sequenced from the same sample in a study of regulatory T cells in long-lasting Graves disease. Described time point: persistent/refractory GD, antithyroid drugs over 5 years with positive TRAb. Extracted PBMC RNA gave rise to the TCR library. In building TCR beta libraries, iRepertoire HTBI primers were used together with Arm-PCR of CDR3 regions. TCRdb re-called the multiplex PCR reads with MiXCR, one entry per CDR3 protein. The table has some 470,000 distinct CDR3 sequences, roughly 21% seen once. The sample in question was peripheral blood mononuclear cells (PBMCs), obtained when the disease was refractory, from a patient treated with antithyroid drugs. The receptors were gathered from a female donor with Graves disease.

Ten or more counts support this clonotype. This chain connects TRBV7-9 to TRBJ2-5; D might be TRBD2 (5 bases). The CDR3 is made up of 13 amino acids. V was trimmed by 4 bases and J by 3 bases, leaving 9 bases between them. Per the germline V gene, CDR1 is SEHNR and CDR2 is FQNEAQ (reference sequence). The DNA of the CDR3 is TGTGCCAGCAGCTCGGACTTGAAAGAGACCCAGTACTTC. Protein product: CASSSDLKETQYF. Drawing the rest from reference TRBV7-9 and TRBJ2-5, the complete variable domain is DTGVSQNPRHKITKRGQNVTFRCDPISEHNRLYWYRQTLGQGPEFLTYFQNEAQLEKSRLLSDRFSAERPKGSFSTLEIQRTEQGDSAMYLCASSSDLKETQYFGPGTRLLVL.

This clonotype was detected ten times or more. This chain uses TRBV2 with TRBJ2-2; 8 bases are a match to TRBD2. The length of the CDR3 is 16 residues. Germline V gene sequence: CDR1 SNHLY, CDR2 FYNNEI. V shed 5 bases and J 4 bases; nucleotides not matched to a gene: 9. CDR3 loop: CASSNPSGGVTGELFF. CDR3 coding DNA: TGTGCCAGCAGTAACCCCAGCGGGGGAGTCACCGGGGAGCTGTTTTTT.

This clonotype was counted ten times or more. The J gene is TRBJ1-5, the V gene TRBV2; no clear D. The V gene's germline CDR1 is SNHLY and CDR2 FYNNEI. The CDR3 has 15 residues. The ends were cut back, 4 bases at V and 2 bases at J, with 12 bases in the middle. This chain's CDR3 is CASSATWGGNQPQHF. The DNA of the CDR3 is TGTGCCAGCAGTGCTACCTGGGGAGGCAATCAGCCCCAGCATTTT.

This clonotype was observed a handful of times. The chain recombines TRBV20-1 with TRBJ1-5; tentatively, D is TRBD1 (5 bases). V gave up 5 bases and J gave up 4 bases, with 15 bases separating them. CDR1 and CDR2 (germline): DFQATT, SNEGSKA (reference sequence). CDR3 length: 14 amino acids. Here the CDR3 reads CSAAPPGGNQPQHF. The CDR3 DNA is TGCAGTGCTGCACCCCCCGGGGGGAATCAGCCCCAGCATTTT.

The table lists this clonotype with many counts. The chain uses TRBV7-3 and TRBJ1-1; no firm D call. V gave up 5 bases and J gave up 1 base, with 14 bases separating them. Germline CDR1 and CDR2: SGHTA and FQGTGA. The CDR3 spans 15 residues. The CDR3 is CASSPSDLTNTEAFF. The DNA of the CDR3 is TGTGCCAGCAGCCCCTCGGACCTCACGAACACTGAAGCTTTCTTT.

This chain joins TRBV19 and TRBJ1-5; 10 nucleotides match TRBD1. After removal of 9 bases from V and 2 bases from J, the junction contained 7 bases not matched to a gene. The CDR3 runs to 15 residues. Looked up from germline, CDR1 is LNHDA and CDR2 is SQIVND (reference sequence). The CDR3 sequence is CASRRDRGGNQPQHF. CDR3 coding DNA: TGTGCCAGCCGTCGGGACAGGGGCGGCAATCAGCCCCAGCATTTT.

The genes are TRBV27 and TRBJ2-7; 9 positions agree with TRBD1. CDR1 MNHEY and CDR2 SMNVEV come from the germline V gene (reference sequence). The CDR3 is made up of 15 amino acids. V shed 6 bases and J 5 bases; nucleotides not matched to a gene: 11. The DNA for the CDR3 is TGTGCCAGCAGCCGATCCTGGACAGGGGCCCACGAGCAGTACTTC. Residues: CASSRSWTGAHEQYF.

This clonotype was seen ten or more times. The CDR3 DNA sequence: TGCGCCAGCAGTGAGTCGATTTTGGGACAACCTGGCCCTGAAGCTTTCTTT. It translates to CASSESILGQPGPEAFF. The chain is built from TRBV10-1 and TRBJ1-1; possible D gene TRBD1, 6 bases. This CDR3 region has 17 residues. The germline V and J ends were trimmed by 0 bases and 6 bases, with 20 bases remaining between them. Germline V CDR1 and CDR2: WNHNN, SYGVQD (reference sequence).

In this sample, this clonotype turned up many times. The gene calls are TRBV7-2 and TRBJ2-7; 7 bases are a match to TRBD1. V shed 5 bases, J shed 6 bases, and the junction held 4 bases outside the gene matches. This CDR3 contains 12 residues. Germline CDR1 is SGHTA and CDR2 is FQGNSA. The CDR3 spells CASSIWDSEQYF. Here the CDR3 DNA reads TGTGCCAGCAGCATATGGGACAGCGAGCAGTACTTC.

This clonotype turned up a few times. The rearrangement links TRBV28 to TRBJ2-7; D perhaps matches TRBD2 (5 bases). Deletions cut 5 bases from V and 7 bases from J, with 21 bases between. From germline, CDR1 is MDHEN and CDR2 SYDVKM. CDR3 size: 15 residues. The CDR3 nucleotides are TGTGCCAGCAGTCCCCTCCTCGCCGGGATACAAGAGCAGTACTTC. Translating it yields CASSPLLAGIQEQYF.

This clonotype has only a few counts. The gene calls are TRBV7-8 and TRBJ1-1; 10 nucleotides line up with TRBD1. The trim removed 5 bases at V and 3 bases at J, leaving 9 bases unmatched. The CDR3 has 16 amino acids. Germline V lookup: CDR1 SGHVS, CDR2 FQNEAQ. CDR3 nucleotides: TGTGCCAGCAGCGAAGGGGACAGGGGCTATGACACTGAAGCTTTCTTT. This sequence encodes CASSEGDRGYDTEAFF. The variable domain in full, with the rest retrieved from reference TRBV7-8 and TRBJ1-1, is GAGVSQSPRYKVAKRGQDVALRCDPISGHVSLFWYQQALGQGPEFLTYFQNEAQLDKSGLPSDRFFAERPEGSVSTLKIQRTQQEDSAVYLCASSEGDRGYDTEAFFGQGTRLTVV.

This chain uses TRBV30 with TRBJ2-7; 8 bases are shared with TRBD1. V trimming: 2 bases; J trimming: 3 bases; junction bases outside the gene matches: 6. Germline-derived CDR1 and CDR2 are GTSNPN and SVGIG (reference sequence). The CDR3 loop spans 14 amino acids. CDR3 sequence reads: CAWSSGTGNYEQYF. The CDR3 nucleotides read TGTGCCTGGAGTTCCGGGACAGGTAACTACGAGCAGTACTTC.